This entry lists 28 T cell receptor beta chains sequenced from one sample in a study of early T cells in non-severe SARS-CoV-2 infection. TCRdb fed the 5' RACE reads into MiXCR, producing one record per CDR3 protein. Altogether 50,000 to 65,000 distinct CDR3 sequences are present, around 20% being singletons, with the ten largest covering approximately 17%. The sequencing here drew on whole blood, taken at baseline. These receptors were obtained from an adult who was a healthcare worker with PCR-confirmed SARS-CoV-2 infection or an uninfected control (not recorded which).

This clonotype was counted a few times. The chain recombines TRBV5-1 with TRBJ2-7; TRBD1 matches 7 bases. This CDR3 contains 16 residues. With 7 bases clipped from V and 3 bases from J, the junction kept 16 bases outside the gene matches. Germline V CDR1 and CDR2: SGHRS, YFSETQ. DNA for the CDR3: TGCGCCAGCGGCACCACCTCGGCCAGGGGGAGCTACGAGCAGTACTTC. It encodes CASGTTSARGSYEQYF.

This clonotype was found a few times. The chain uses TRBV7-2 and TRBJ2-5, with 7 bases matching TRBD2. The CDR3 is 13 residues long. Germline V gives CDR1 SGHTA, CDR2 FQGNSA. Trimming removed 5 bases from V and 5 bases from J; junction bases left unmatched: 5. The CDR3 here is CASSRRLAETQYF. CDR3 DNA: TGTGCCAGCAGCCGAAGACTAGCTGAGACCCAGTACTTC. Looking up the rest from reference TRBV7-2 and TRBJ2-5 gives the full variable domain: GAGVSQSPSNKVTEKGKDVELRCDPISGHTALYWYRQSLGQGLEFLIYFQGNSAPDKSGLPSDRFSAERTGGSVSTLTIQRTQQEDSAVYLCASSRRLAETQYFGPGTRLLVL.

This clonotype was observed a handful of times. The chain combines TRBV2 with TRBJ2-2; D ambiguous. The CDR3 is 12 amino acids. Germline CDR1 is SNHLY and CDR2 is FYNNEI. The germline V and J ends were trimmed by 1 base and 6 bases, with 3 bases remaining between them. The CDR3, as DNA: TGTGCCAGCAGTGAAGGAGCCGGGGAGCTGTTTTTT. The encoded protein is CASSEGAGELFF.

V gene TRBV30 combines with J gene TRBJ1-5; D gene unclear. Germline lookup yields CDR1 GTSNPN and CDR2 SVGIG (reference sequence). The V and J ends lost 2 bases and 10 bases respectively, with 12 bases between them. The CDR3 length is 12 residues. The CDR3 bases are TGTGCCTGGAGTACTCCGGGCCGTCCCCAGCATTTT. As protein: CAWSTPGRPQHF.

This clonotype was picked up many times. The rearrangement uses TRBV7-9 and TRBJ2-7, with TRBD1 as a possible D gene (6 bases). The V end was cut by 5 bases, the J end by 3 bases, with 14 bases between. The V gene's germline CDR1 is SEHNR and CDR2 FQNEAQ (reference sequence). The CDR3 has 14 amino acids. The DNA for the CDR3 is TGTGCCAGCAGCACCCCGGGACACTTCTACGAGCAGTACTTC. It specifies CASSTPGHFYEQYF.

The rearrangement joins TRBV15 to TRBJ2-5; D not resolved. V lost 1 base and J 2 bases, leaving 11 bases between the germline ends. The CDR3 contains 15 residues. CDR1 is LNHNV, CDR2 YYDKDF, per germline (reference sequence). Here the CDR3 reads CATSRGPRAQETQYF. In DNA form, the CDR3 reads TGTGCCACCAGCAGAGGACCACGGGCTCAAGAGACCCAGTACTTC. Complete variable domain (other parts from reference TRBV15 and TRBJ2-5): DAMVIQNPRYQVTQFGKPVTLSCSQTLNHNVMYWYQQKSSQAPKLLFHYYDKDFNNEADTPDNFQSRRPNTSFCFLDIRSPGLGDTAMYLCATSRGPRAQETQYFGPGTRLLVL.

This clonotype turned up a few times. V and J are TRBV18 and TRBJ1-1; 9 bases are a match to TRBD1. In germline, CDR1 is KGHSH, CDR2 LQKENI. V lost 3 bases to trimming and J lost 4 bases; unmatched junction nucleotides: 3. The CDR3 contains 14 residues. The CDR3 nucleotides are TGTGCCAGCTCACCCCTGACAGGGGGCACTGAAGCTTTCTTT. Translating gives CASSPLTGGTEAFF.

This clonotype has ten or more counts. The gene calls are TRBV9 and TRBJ2-4, with no clear D. V lost 1 base, J lost 9 bases, and 11 bases lay in between. The CDR3 sequence is 13 residues long. Germline CDR1 is SGDLS and CDR2 is YYNGEE. This chain's CDR3 is CASSVRDDGIQYF. The CDR3 nucleotides read TGTGCCAGCAGCGTAAGGGATGATGGCATTCAGTACTTC. The whole variable domain, remainder taken from reference TRBV9 and TRBJ2-4, is DSGVTQTPKHLITATGQRVTLRCSPRSGDLSVYWYQQSLDQGLQFLIQYYNGEERAKGNILERFSAQQFPDLHSELNLSSLELGDSALYFCASSVRDDGIQYFGAGTRLSVL.

Ten or more counts support this clonotype. The chain combines TRBV2 with TRBJ2-7; no reliable D call. The CDR3 consists of 11 residues. Germline V lookup: CDR1 SNHLY, CDR2 FYNNEI. V lost 5 bases to trimming and J lost 4 bases, with 6 bases between them. CDR3 bases: TGTGCCAGCAGTCAGAATTACGAGCAGTACTTC. Translated, it gives CASSQNYEQYF. The variable domain in full, with the rest retrieved from reference TRBV2 and TRBJ2-7, is EPEVTQTPSHQVTQMGQEVILRCVPISNHLYFYWYRQILGQKVEFLVSFYNNEISEKSEIFDDQFSVERPDGSNFTLKIRSTKLEDSAMYFCASSQNYEQYFGPGTRLTVT.

This clonotype was detected only a few times. The chain links TRBV3-1 to TRBJ1-4; tentative D call: TRBD1 (6 bases). This CDR3 has 14 amino acids. CDR1 LGHDT and CDR2 YNNKEL come from the germline V gene (reference sequence). V lost 4 bases, J lost 5 bases, and 11 bases lay in between. In DNA, the CDR3 is TGTGCCAGCAGCCTCCGAGGGGGGAATGAAAAACTGTTTTTT. This translates into CASSLRGGNEKLFF.

This sequence joins TRBV4-1 and TRBJ1-3, with TRBD1 identical over 9 bases. The CDR3 sequence is 16 residues long. Germline V gene lookup returns CDR1 MGHRA and CDR2 YSYEKL. The V and J ends lost 1 base and 7 bases, in that order; junction bases with no gene match: 8. In DNA form, the CDR3 reads TGCGCCAGCAGCCAAGGCCGGGGACAGGGTGTTAACACCATATATTTT. It codes for CASSQGRGQGVNTIYF.

The chain joins TRBV4-2 to TRBJ1-4; D remains ambiguous. CDR1 and CDR2 from the germline V gene are LGHNA and YNFKEQ. Trimming removed 0 bases from V and 0 bases from J, with 8 bases in between. This CDR3 region has 16 residues. CDR3: CASSQDLLATNEKLFF. As DNA, the CDR3 is TGTGCCAGCAGCCAAGATCTTCTGGCAACTAATGAAAAACTGTTTTTT.

This rearrangement joins TRBV5-4 to TRBJ2-3; D is uncertain. CDR1 SGHNT and CDR2 YYREEE come from the germline V gene (reference sequence). Trimming left V 2 bases short and J 6 bases short, with 10 bases between. The CDR3 covers 13 residues. The CDR3 sequence: CASSLPSLDTQYF. CDR3 DNA: TGTGCCAGCAGCTTACCGTCTCTGGATACGCAGTATTTT. Supplemented by reference TRBV5-4 and TRBJ2-3, the full variable domain reads ETGVTQSPTHLIKTRGQQVTLRCSSQSGHNTVSWYQQALGQGPQFIFQYYREEENGRGNFPPRFSGLQFPNYSSELNVNALELDDSALYLCASSLPSLDTQYFGPGTRLTVL.

V and J are TRBV28 and TRBJ2-1; tentative D call: TRBD2 (6 bases). CDR1 is MDHEN, CDR2 SYDVKM, per germline. The ends were cut back, 6 bases at V and 9 bases at J, with 15 bases in the middle. The CDR3 runs 13 residues. The DNA for the CDR3 is TGTGCCAGCAGATCTGCGAGCGGGCCTGAGCAGTTCTTC. It yields the protein CASRSASGPEQFF. Combining the CDR3 with reference TRBV28 and TRBJ2-1 gives the whole variable domain DVKVTQSSRYLVKRTGEKVFLECVQDMDHENMFWYRQDPGLGLRLIYFSYDVKMKEKGDIPEGYSVSREKKERFSLILESASTNQTSMYLCASRSASGPEQFFGPGTRLTVL.

The gene calls are TRBV20-1 and TRBJ1-5; TRBD1 might be the D (5 bases). V gave up 5 bases and J gave up 3 bases, with 11 bases separating them. The germline V gene encodes CDR1 DFQATT and CDR2 SNEGSKA (reference sequence). The CDR3 spans 13 residues. The CDR3 DNA reads TGCAGTGCTCAGGGAGGCGTCAATCAGCCCCAGCATTTT. This codes for CSAQGGVNQPQHF.

The chain joins TRBV27 to TRBJ2-3, with TRBD2 matching over 8 bases. V was clipped by 8 bases and J by 6 bases; unmatched bases: 13. Per germline, CDR1 MNHEY and CDR2 SMNVEV (reference sequence). The CDR3 is 15 amino acids. The DNA of the CDR3 is TGTGCCAGCGGCCCCCGAGCGGGGGAGCCCGATACGCAGTATTTT. This gives the protein CASGPRAGEPDTQYF.

In its sample, this clonotype was seen many times. The V and J genes are TRBV7-3 and TRBJ1-1; the D is unclear. This CDR3 has 12 residues. The germline V gene encodes CDR1 SGHTA and CDR2 FQGTGA. V lost 5 bases and J 4 bases, leaving 8 bases between the germline ends. The CDR3 sequence: CASSPGLTEAFF. CDR3 DNA: TGTGCCAGCAGCCCAGGCCTCACTGAAGCTTTCTTT.

This clonotype occurred a few times. This sequence joins TRBV5-4 and TRBJ1-1; the D is unclear. The CDR3 has 15 amino acids. V lost 1 base to trimming and J lost 0 bases, with 10 bases between them. Per the germline V gene, CDR1 is SGHNT and CDR2 is YYREEE (reference sequence). CDR3 DNA sequence: TGTGCCAGCAGCTTGAGTAACACGATGAACACTGAAGCTTTCTTT. It specifies CASSLSNTMNTEAFF.

This chain links TRBV2 with TRBJ2-3; possibly TRBD1 or TRBD2 for D (6 bases each). This CDR3 has 13 amino acids. Germline V gene sequence: CDR1 SNHLY, CDR2 FYNNEI. Trimming removed 11 bases at V and 7 bases at J, with 19 bases between. The CDR3 DNA reads as TGTGCCCCTCTGGAGGGGGGCCGGAATACGCAGTATTTT. Its protein product is CAPLEGGRNTQYF.

The chain employs TRBV12-3 or TRBV12-4 and TRBJ1-4, with a tentative D call TRBD1 (5 bases). CDR3 size: 14 residues. Trimming took off 7 bases at V and 4 bases at J, with 13 bases between the two ends. The CDR3 nucleotides read TGTGCCAGCACCGCCCAGGGTGTTAATGAAAAACTGTTTTTT. Translating it yields CASTAQGVNEKLFF.

The chain couples TRBV29-1 to TRBJ1-2, with 8 nucleotides matching TRBD1. In germline, CDR1 is SQVTM, CDR2 ANQGSEA. Germline trimming cut 1 base from V and 9 bases from J; bases unmatched to any gene: 7. The CDR3 extends over 13 amino acids. The CDR3 spells CSVEASGQARYTF. For the CDR3, the DNA is TGCAGCGTTGAAGCGTCGGGACAGGCTCGCTACACCTTC.

The rearrangement joins TRBV24-1 to TRBJ2-2, with D possibly being TRBD1 (6 bases). This CDR3 is built from 15 residues. CDR1 and CDR2 (germline): KGHDR, SFDVKD. V lost 4 bases and J 10 bases, leaving 18 bases between the germline ends. The CDR3 nucleotides read TGTGCCACCAGTGAAACCGGGACATCTGCTGCGGAGCTGTTTTTT. This gives the protein CATSETGTSAAELFF.

The chain has TRBV27 and TRBJ1-5; no clear D gene. Trimming stripped 3 bases from V and 2 bases from J, with 5 bases between. The CDR3 is made up of 13 amino acids. Per germline, CDR1 MNHEY and CDR2 SMNVEV (reference sequence). CDR3 region: CASSFSGNQPQHF. In DNA, the CDR3 is TGTGCCAGCAGTTTCAGCGGCAATCAGCCCCAGCATTTT.

This clonotype was counted only a few times. The genes are TRBV7-6 and TRBJ2-2; possibly TRBD2 for D (5 bases). Germline assignment: CDR1 SGHVS and CDR2 FNYEAQ. The CDR3 totals 16 residues. The ends were cut back, 3 bases at V and 4 bases at J, with 15 bases in the middle. CDR3 sequence: CASSLASPAGTGELFF. The CDR3 bases are TGTGCCAGCAGCTTGGCCTCGCCTGCGGGCACCGGGGAGCTGTTTTTT.

The chain couples TRBV7-2 to TRBJ2-7; 8 nucleotides match TRBD2. Germline CDR1 SGHTA, CDR2 FQGNSA. V gave up 2 bases and J gave up 5 bases; unmatched junction bases: 8. The CDR3 loop spans 15 amino acids. DNA for the CDR3: TGTGCCAGCAGCTTAAGAGCGGGGGCGGGGAACGAGCAGTACTTC. This sequence encodes CASSLRAGAGNEQYF.

CDR3 bases: TGTGCCAGTAGTATCACCGGGTCCCCGACTGGCTACACCTTC. Its translation: CASSITGSPTGYTF. This chain connects TRBV19 to TRBJ1-2; no clear D. The germline V gene encodes CDR1 LNHDA and CDR2 SQIVND (reference sequence). The V and J ends lost 3 bases and 7 bases respectively, with 15 bases between them. The CDR3 totals 14 residues. The full variable domain, rest sourced from reference TRBV19 and TRBJ1-2, is DGGITQSPKYLFRKEGQNVTLSCEQNLNHDAMYWYRQDPGQGLRLIYYSQIVNDFQKGDIAEGYSVSREKKESFPLTVTSAQKNPTAFYLCASSITGSPTGYTFGSGTRLTVV.

In this sample, this clonotype turned up a few times. This chain uses TRBV14 with TRBJ2-3, with D uncertain. Germline assignment: CDR1 SGHDN and CDR2 FVKESK. V lost 4 bases to trimming and J lost 5 bases, with 13 bases between them. CDR3 length: 14 residues. This CDR3 reads CASSRSGNRDTQYF. Written as DNA, the CDR3 is TGTGCCAGCAGCCGATCGGGCAACCGAGATACGCAGTATTTT. The full variable domain, in which reference TRBV14 and TRBJ2-3 provide the parts outside the CDR3, is EAGVTQFPSHSVIEKGQTVTLRCDPISGHDNLYWYRRVMGKEIKFLLHFVKESKQDESGMPNNRFLAERTGGTYSTLKVQPAELEDSGVYFCASSRSGNRDTQYFGPGTRLTVL.

The rearrangement links TRBV29-1 to TRBJ2-3; 9 positions agree with TRBD2. V trimming: 7 bases; J trimming: 4 bases; junction bases outside the gene matches: 9. Germline V gives CDR1 SQVTM, CDR2 ANQGSEA. The CDR3 has 14 residues. This CDR3 reads CSAVAGAGADTQYF. The CDR3 nucleotides are TGCAGCGCCGTAGCGGGGGCTGGCGCAGATACGCAGTATTTT.